Listed below are T cell receptor beta chains from one sample, sequenced in a study of T cells in Graves' hyperthyroidism and ophthalmopathy. TCRdb reprocessed the multiplex PCR reads via MiXCR and lists one record per CDR3 protein. The data contain about 400,000 distinct CDR3 sequences, 15% to 19% of them singletons. Material: blood. All receptors come from a woman aged 18-35 years with Graves' hyperthyroidism. The CDR3 runs from the conserved cysteine through the conserved F or W. The order of the fields is J gene, D gene, clone size, V gene, CDR3 length, CDR3 DNA, CDR3 protein. The D gene is left open where the match is weak. Expanded clones get a size class; other rows say once, few or many, or leave the size out.

J gene: TRBJ2-7; D gene: -; clone size: few; V gene: TRBV20-1; CDR3 length: 13; CDR3 DNA: TGCAGTGCCCCCTTCGGGGTGGTGAACGAGCAGTACTTC; CDR3 protein: CSAPFGVVNEQYF
J gene: TRBJ1-4; D gene: -; clone size: few; V gene: TRBV4-1; CDR3 length: 15; CDR3 DNA: TGCGCCAGCAGCCAAAGGGAACAGCTTAATGAAAAACTGTTTTTT; CDR3 protein: CASSQREQLNEKLFF
J gene: TRBJ1-6; D gene: -; clone size: few; V gene: TRBV10-3; CDR3 length: 15; CDR3 DNA: TGTGCCATCAGTGAGGTACGGGGTGGGAATTCACCCCTCCACTTT; CDR3 protein: CAISEVRGGNSPLHF
J gene: TRBJ2-1; D gene: TRBD2; clone size: many; V gene: TRBV28; CDR3 length: 15; CDR3 DNA: TGTGCCAGCAGTTCGGGACTAGCGGCTTACAATGAGCAGTTCTTC; CDR3 protein: CASSSGLAAYNEQFF
J gene: TRBJ2-4; D gene: TRBD2; clone size: few; V gene: TRBV5-8; CDR3 length: 15; CDR3 DNA: TGTGCCAGCAGCGCCAGACTAGCGGGAGGCAGCATTCAGTACTTC; CDR3 protein: CASSARLAGGSIQYF
J gene: TRBJ2-1; D gene: TRBD2; clone size: -; V gene: TRBV2; CDR3 length: 16; CDR3 DNA: TGTGCCAGCAGCCTCCATCGTCGGGGGGGAGACAATGAGCAGTTCTTC; CDR3 protein: CASSLHRRGGDNEQFF
J gene: TRBJ1-5; D gene: -; clone size: many; V gene: TRBV28; CDR3 length: 15; CDR3 DNA: TGTGCCAGCACCGGCGGGGTCTGGAGCAATCAGCCCCAGCATTTT; CDR3 protein: CASTGGVWSNQPQHF
J gene: TRBJ1-2; D gene: -; clone size: many; V gene: TRBV7-2; CDR3 length: 16; CDR3 DNA: TGTGCCAGCAGCTTGGATGCGAGTGGGGAGAACTATGGCTACACCTTC; CDR3 protein: CASSLDASGENYGYTF
J gene: TRBJ1-1; D gene: -; clone size: -; V gene: TRBV29-1; CDR3 length: 13; CDR3 DNA: TGCAGCTTCAGGGACACGGGGAACACTGAAGCTTTCTTT; CDR3 protein: CSFRDTGNTEAFF
J gene: TRBJ2-1; D gene: -; clone size: -; V gene: TRBV6-1; CDR3 length: 15; CDR3 DNA: TGTGCCAGCAGATCCGGACCGGTAGCATACAATGAGCAGTTCTTC; CDR3 protein: CASRSGPVAYNEQFF
J gene: TRBJ1-2; D gene: -; clone size: -; V gene: TRBV4-1; CDR3 length: 16; CDR3 DNA: TGCGCCAGCAGCCCTGGCGGGGGCTCAAGGGACTATGGCTACACCTTC; CDR3 protein: CASSPGGGSRDYGYTF
J gene: TRBJ2-1; D gene: TRBD2; clone size: many; V gene: TRBV12-3/TRBV12-4; CDR3 length: 16; CDR3 DNA: TGTGCCAGCAGTATACTAGCGGGGGGGCCTTACAATGAGCAGTTCTTC; CDR3 protein: CASSILAGGPYNEQFF
J gene: TRBJ2-7; D gene: TRBD1; clone size: -; V gene: TRBV5-6; CDR3 length: 14; CDR3 DNA: TGTGCCACCTCGACAGGGCCCCACCTCTACGAGCAGTACTTC; CDR3 protein: CATSTGPHLYEQYF
J gene: TRBJ1-5; D gene: -; clone size: -; V gene: TRBV9; CDR3 length: 13; CDR3 DNA: TGTGCCAGCAGCGTAGACGAGAATCAGCCCCAGCATTTT; CDR3 protein: CASSVDENQPQHF
J gene: TRBJ2-7; D gene: -; clone size: -; V gene: TRBV7-9; CDR3 length: 13; CDR3 DNA: TGTGCCAGCAGCTCGGGCTTATCCTACGAGCAGTACTTC; CDR3 protein: CASSSGLSYEQYF
J gene: TRBJ1-4; D gene: -; clone size: -; V gene: TRBV6-1; CDR3 length: 15; CDR3 DNA: TGTGCCAGCAGTACACGGGACGGACGAAATGAAAAACTGTTTTTT; CDR3 protein: CASSTRDGRNEKLFF
J gene: TRBJ2-1; D gene: TRBD2; clone size: many; V gene: TRBV5-1; CDR3 length: 19; CDR3 DNA: TGCGCCAGCAGCTTGTCGCTAGCGGGAGAACGCCCCGTCGCCAATGAGCAGTTCTTC; CDR3 protein: CASSLSLAGERPVANEQFF
J gene: TRBJ1-6; D gene: TRBD1; clone size: few; V gene: TRBV6-1; CDR3 length: 16; CDR3 DNA: TGTGCCAGTACGGGGACAGCGAGCTCCTATAATTCACCCCTCCACTTT; CDR3 protein: CASTGTASSYNSPLHF
J gene: TRBJ1-2; D gene: -; clone size: -; V gene: TRBV4-3; CDR3 length: 15; CDR3 DNA: TGCGCCAGCAGCCAAGATACCGTCATCCAGTATGGCTACACCTTC; CDR3 protein: CASSQDTVIQYGYTF
J gene: TRBJ1-5; D gene: -; clone size: few; V gene: TRBV6-5; CDR3 length: 15; CDR3 DNA: TGTGCCAGCAGTTACTCTGGCCGAACGAATCAGCCCCAGCATTTT; CDR3 protein: CASSYSGRTNQPQHF
J gene: TRBJ2-5; D gene: -; clone size: few; V gene: TRBV5-4; CDR3 length: 14; CDR3 DNA: TGTGCCAGCAGCCCGGGACGACGGGACGAGACCCAGTACTTC; CDR3 protein: CASSPGRRDETQYF
J gene: TRBJ2-7; D gene: -; clone size: many; V gene: TRBV20-1; CDR3 length: 11; CDR3 DNA: TGCAGTGCTAGGGGGGATTACGAGCAGTACTTC; CDR3 protein: CSARGDYEQYF
J gene: TRBJ1-1; D gene: -; clone size: many; V gene: TRBV5-1; CDR3 length: 16; CDR3 DNA: TGCGCCAGCAGCCTGGGTATAGGGGTGGTTGACACTGAAGCTTTCTTT; CDR3 protein: CASSLGIGVVDTEAFF
J gene: TRBJ2-3; D gene: -; clone size: many; V gene: TRBV10-3; CDR3 length: 15; CDR3 DNA: TGTGCCATCAGTGAGGGGGGTCGAGGCACAGATACGCAGTATTTT; CDR3 protein: CAISEGGRGTDTQYF
J gene: TRBJ1-1; D gene: TRBD1; clone size: few; V gene: TRBV25-1; CDR3 length: 13; CDR3 DNA: TGTGCCAGCAGGGAACAGGGGTTTACTGAAGCTTTCTTT; CDR3 protein: CASREQGFTEAFF
J gene: TRBJ1-4; D gene: -; clone size: few; V gene: TRBV15; CDR3 length: 16; CDR3 DNA: TGTGCCACGATGGGGTCGACCTTGGGGAAAAATGAAAAACTGTTTTTT; CDR3 protein: CATMGSTLGKNEKLFF
J gene: TRBJ2-1; D gene: TRBD2; clone size: many; V gene: TRBV7-2; CDR3 length: 14; CDR3 DNA: TGTGCCAGCAGGCTAGCGGGAGGGCTCAATGAGCAGTTCTTC; CDR3 protein: CASRLAGGLNEQFF
J gene: TRBJ2-3; D gene: -; clone size: -; V gene: TRBV20-1; CDR3 length: 13; CDR3 DNA: TGCAGTGCTAGGGGGGAGGTCCCAGATACGCAGTATTTT; CDR3 protein: CSARGEVPDTQYF
J gene: TRBJ2-7; D gene: TRBD1; clone size: few; V gene: TRBV27; CDR3 length: 12; CDR3 DNA: TGTGCCAGCAGTTTTTCAGGGGGTGAGCAGTACTTC; CDR3 protein: CASSFSGGEQYF
J gene: TRBJ1-6; D gene: -; clone size: few; V gene: TRBV4-1; CDR3 length: 17; CDR3 DNA: TGCGCCAGCAGCCTCCATTCGGACCGAGCCCCAAATTCACCCCTCCACTTT; CDR3 protein: CASSLHSDRAPNSPLHF
J gene: TRBJ2-1; D gene: -; clone size: many; V gene: TRBV27; CDR3 length: 13; CDR3 DNA: TGTGCCAGCAGTTTTAGTCTAGCCAATGAGCAGTTCTTC; CDR3 protein: CASSFSLANEQFF
J gene: TRBJ2-2; D gene: -; clone size: many; V gene: TRBV7-2; CDR3 length: 16; CDR3 DNA: TGTGCCAGCAGCTTTGATGGTTCTTGGGACACCGGGGAGCTGTTTTTT; CDR3 protein: CASSFDGSWDTGELFF
J gene: TRBJ1-5; D gene: TRBD1; clone size: few; V gene: TRBV19; CDR3 length: 15; CDR3 DNA: TGTGCCAGTAGTATAGTCCCAGGGGGCATTCAGCCCCAGCATTTT; CDR3 protein: CASSIVPGGIQPQHF
J gene: TRBJ2-5; D gene: TRBD2; clone size: many; V gene: TRBV12-3/TRBV12-4; CDR3 length: 14; CDR3 DNA: TGTGCCAGCATCCTCGGGGGGGGACAAGAGACCCAGTACTTC; CDR3 protein: CASILGGGQETQYF
J gene: TRBJ1-2; D gene: TRBD1; clone size: -; V gene: TRBV6-1; CDR3 length: 16; CDR3 DNA: TGTGCCACGTTGATGGGAGGGGGCGTGACGAATTATGGCTACACCTTC; CDR3 protein: CATLMGGGVTNYGYTF
J gene: TRBJ2-7; D gene: -; clone size: few; V gene: TRBV5-8; CDR3 length: 15; CDR3 DNA: TGTGCCAGCAGCTTGGAACGGACTCTTCCCTACGAGCAGTACTTC; CDR3 protein: CASSLERTLPYEQYF
J gene: TRBJ2-3; D gene: -; clone size: many; V gene: TRBV3-1; CDR3 length: 14; CDR3 DNA: TGTGCCAGCAGTCCTATCGACTGGGCAGATACGCAGTATTTT; CDR3 protein: CASSPIDWADTQYF
J gene: TRBJ1-1; D gene: -; clone size: -; V gene: TRBV19; CDR3 length: 14; CDR3 DNA: TGTGCCAGTAGTATCGGGCGGACTGAAATTGAAGCTTTCTTT; CDR3 protein: CASSIGRTEIEAFF
J gene: TRBJ2-7; D gene: -; clone size: many; V gene: TRBV10-3; CDR3 length: 14; CDR3 DNA: TGTGCCATCGGCCGGGACCGGAGCTCCTACGAGCAGTACTTC; CDR3 protein: CAIGRDRSSYEQYF
J gene: TRBJ1-5; D gene: -; clone size: -; V gene: TRBV19; CDR3 length: 15; CDR3 DNA: TGTGCCAGTGGTAATCCGCCGAATAGCAATCAGCCCCAGCATTTT; CDR3 protein: CASGNPPNSNQPQHF
J gene: TRBJ2-3; D gene: -; clone size: many; V gene: TRBV29-1; CDR3 length: 17; CDR3 DNA: TGCAGCGTTCACGTTAGGGGTAGCGGTCCTTTCACAGATACGCAGTATTTT; CDR3 protein: CSVHVRGSGPFTDTQYF
J gene: TRBJ2-4; D gene: TRBD2; clone size: -; V gene: TRBV10-1; CDR3 length: 19; CDR3 DNA: TGCGCCAGCAGTGAGTCGAACCTAGCGGGGAACCTAGCCAAAAACATTCAGTACTTC; CDR3 protein: CASSESNLAGNLAKNIQYF
J gene: TRBJ2-3; D gene: -; clone size: few; V gene: TRBV5-1; CDR3 length: 16; CDR3 DNA: TGCGCCTGCAGCTTGGGGGGGACAGGCAGCACAGATACGCAGTATTTT; CDR3 protein: CACSLGGTGSTDTQYF
J gene: TRBJ2-1; D gene: -; clone size: -; V gene: TRBV10-3; CDR3 length: 15; CDR3 DNA: TGTGCCATCAGTGAGTCGGGTAGCGGCTACAATGAGCAGTTCTTC; CDR3 protein: CAISESGSGYNEQFF
J gene: TRBJ1-2; D gene: -; clone size: -; V gene: TRBV11-2; CDR3 length: 12; CDR3 DNA: TGTGCCAGCAGCTTAGGTTCTATTGGCTACACCTTC; CDR3 protein: CASSLGSIGYTF
J gene: TRBJ1-5; D gene: TRBD1; clone size: many; V gene: TRBV3-1; CDR3 length: 15; CDR3 DNA: TGTGCCAGCAGCCCCCGGACAGGTCAAGGGCAGCCCCAGCATTTT; CDR3 protein: CASSPRTGQGQPQHF
J gene: TRBJ1-5; D gene: -; clone size: many; V gene: TRBV2; CDR3 length: 13; CDR3 DNA: TGTGCCAGCAAGGGCCGGGGCCTACCGCCCCAGCATTTT; CDR3 protein: CASKGRGLPPQHF
J gene: TRBJ2-2; D gene: -; clone size: few; V gene: TRBV24-1; CDR3 length: 13; CDR3 DNA: TGTGCCACCATGGGGCCGCGCACCGGGGAGCTGTTTTTT; CDR3 protein: CATMGPRTGELFF
J gene: TRBJ2-7; D gene: -; clone size: many; V gene: TRBV3-1; CDR3 length: 16; CDR3 DNA: TGTGCCAGCAGCCCAGGGCATAGCGGCTACGACTACGAGCAGTACTTC; CDR3 protein: CASSPGHSGYDYEQYF
J gene: TRBJ2-1; D gene: -; clone size: few; V gene: TRBV5-6; CDR3 length: 13; CDR3 DNA: TGTGCCAGCAGCTTGGTTGGGGGTGGGGAGCAGTCCTTC; CDR3 protein: CASSLVGGGEQSF
J gene: TRBJ1-5; D gene: -; clone size: -; V gene: TRBV19; CDR3 length: 15; CDR3 DNA: TGTGCCAGTAGTATAGATACGGGGGGAATCGGGACCCAGCATTTT; CDR3 protein: CASSIDTGGIGTQHF
J gene: TRBJ2-2; D gene: -; clone size: many; V gene: TRBV12-3/TRBV12-4; CDR3 length: 13; CDR3 DNA: TGTGCCAGCAGTCCCCGGGGGACCGGGGAGCTGTTTTTT; CDR3 protein: CASSPRGTGELFF
J gene: TRBJ2-1; D gene: -; clone size: -; V gene: TRBV20-1; CDR3 length: 14; CDR3 DNA: TGCAGTGCCAGCAGCGATCGGACAGACAATGAGCAGTTCTTC; CDR3 protein: CSASSDRTDNEQFF
J gene: TRBJ1-6; D gene: TRBD1; clone size: once; V gene: TRBV6-2/TRBV6-3; CDR3 length: 18; CDR3 DNA: TGTGCCAGCAGTGACCCGGGACAGGTGCCCTCCTATAATTCACCCCTCCACTTT; CDR3 protein: CASSDPGQVPSYNSPLHF
J gene: TRBJ1-5; D gene: -; clone size: -; V gene: TRBV28; CDR3 length: 17; CDR3 DNA: TGTGCCAGCAGTTTAATTTGGGGACGGGTGAACAATCAGCCCCAGCATTTT; CDR3 protein: CASSLIWGRVNNQPQHF
J gene: TRBJ2-3; D gene: -; clone size: -; V gene: TRBV7-2; CDR3 length: 17; CDR3 DNA: TGTGCCAGCAGCTTAGGTTCGGGGGAACCTAGCACAGATACGCAGTATTTT; CDR3 protein: CASSLGSGEPSTDTQYF
J gene: TRBJ1-1; D gene: -; clone size: -; V gene: TRBV9; CDR3 length: 12; CDR3 DNA: TGTGCCAGCAGCGTAGACTGGGGTGAAGCTTTCTTT; CDR3 protein: CASSVDWGEAFF
J gene: TRBJ1-2; D gene: -; clone size: many; V gene: TRBV9; CDR3 length: 13; CDR3 DNA: TGTGCCAGCAGCGTTGCACCTAACTATGGCTACACCTTC; CDR3 protein: CASSVAPNYGYTF
J gene: TRBJ2-1; D gene: -; clone size: few; V gene: TRBV2; CDR3 length: 13; CDR3 DNA: TGTGCCAGCAGTGACGTCCGCGGGTCTGAGCAGTTCTTC; CDR3 protein: CASSDVRGSEQFF
J gene: TRBJ2-7; D gene: TRBD2; clone size: many; V gene: TRBV20-1; CDR3 length: 14; CDR3 DNA: TGCAGTGCTAGGGCTAGCGGGAGGGCCCACGAGCAGTACTTC; CDR3 protein: CSARASGRAHEQYF